The rows below give T cell receptor beta chains drawn from one sample of a study of blood T cell repertoires in COVID-19. TCRdb keeps only in-frame clones here, not all; method: immunoSEQ multiplex PCR. The data contain some 200,000 clones, around 82% of them seen just once; the ten biggest clones take up more than 2%. Sequencing was carried out using peripheral blood. All receptors come from an older woman with acute or convalescent COVID-19. Both conserved end residues are part of each CDR3. A D gene is named only where the DNA matches it firmly. Expanded clones are given a class, and other clones once, few, many or no size at all.

j_gene | abundance | d_gene | v_gene | CDR3aa | CDR3nt
TRBJ2-1 | NA | TRBD2 | TRBV5-1 | CASSLGATPGLAGEEQFF | TGCGCCAGCAGCTTGGGAGCTACTCCGGGACTAGCGGGGGAAGAGCAGTTCTTC
TRBJ1-2 | NA | NA | TRBV3-1/TRBV3-2 | CASSQDRWPNYGYTF | TGTGCCAGCAGCCAAGACAGGTGGCCCAACTATGGCTACACCTTC
TRBJ1-2 | NA | TRBD1 | TRBV28 | CASSLLLTGANYGYTF | TGTGCCAGCAGTTTATTATTGACAGGGGCTAACTATGGCTACACCTTC
TRBJ1-2 | once | TRBD1 | TRBV7-8 | CASSLGGTGDFYGYTF | TGTGCCAGCAGCTTAGGAGGGACAGGGGATTTCTATGGCTACACCTTC
TRBJ2-7 | NA | TRBD1 | TRBV28 | CASRGTGFYEQYF | TGTGCCAGCAGGGGGACAGGCTTCTACGAGCAGTACTTC
TRBJ1-2 | NA | NA | TRBV5-1 | CASSFRSVTNYGYTF | TGCGCCAGCAGCTTCCGGTCCGTGACTAACTATGGCTACACCTTC
TRBJ1-6 | NA | NA | TRBV7-2 | CASSLKGVSPLHF | TGTGCCAGCAGCTTAAAGGGAGTGTCACCCCTCCACTTT
TRBJ2-1 | NA | TRBD2 | TRBV19 | CASSIQASGGSSYNEQFF | TGTGCCAGTAGTATACAGGCTAGCGGGGGGAGCTCCTACAATGAGCAGTTCTTC
TRBJ1-4 | NA | TRBD1 | TRBV4-2 | CASSQRQGDEKLFF | TGTGCCAGCAGCCAAAGACAGGGGGATGAAAAACTGTTTTTT
TRBJ1-3 | NA | TRBD1 | TRBV10-3 | CAISDRGPLSGNTIYF | TGTGCCATCAGCGACAGGGGCCCGCTCTCTGGAAACACCATATATTTT
TRBJ2-3 | NA | TRBD2 | TRBV3-1/TRBV3-2 | CASSLRSGGATDTQYF | TGTGCCAGCAGCCTCAGAAGCGGGGGAGCTACAGATACGCAGTATTTT
TRBJ1-2 | NA | NA | TRBV5-8 | CASSPSGNSGYTF | TGTGCCAGCAGCCCGTCGGGGAATAGTGGCTACACCTTC
TRBJ1-2 | NA | TRBD1 | TRBV5-1 | CASSRGQGTVPVGGYTF | TGCGCCAGCAGCAGAGGACAGGGAACTGTCCCGGTTGGTGGCTACACCTTC
TRBJ2-3 | once | TRBD1 | TRBV7-6 | CASSPTGGNAGGTDTQYF | TGTGCCAGCAGCCCTACAGGGGGTAACGCAGGGGGCACAGATACGCAGTATTTT
TRBJ1-1 | NA | TRBD1 | TRBV6-1 | CASSERGTGGLYTEAFF | TGTGCCAGCAGTGAAAGGGGGACAGGGGGCTTGTACACTGAAGCTTTCTTT
TRBJ2-5 | NA | TRBD1 | TRBV6-5 | CASGGQGGQQTQYF | TGTGCCAGCGGCGGACAGGGGGGTCAACAGACCCAGTACTTC
TRBJ2-3 | NA | NA | TRBV7-9 | CASSLRGAGTDTQYF | TGTGCCAGCAGCCTCAGGGGAGCTGGCACAGATACGCAGTATTTT
TRBJ2-7 | NA | NA | TRBV27 | CASSLSAGGLVQYF | TGTGCCAGCAGTTTATCCGCAGGGGGGTTGGTGCAGTACTTC
TRBJ1-1 | NA | NA | TRBV27 | CAVLRGTEAFF | TGTGCCGTCCTGAGGGGGACTGAAGCTTTCTTT
TRBJ1-4 | NA | NA | TRBV28 | CASSLSTGELFF | TGTGCCAGCAGCCTGTCGACTGGCGAACTGTTTTTT
TRBJ1-2 | NA | NA | TRBV6-5 | CASGFPGGGYTF | TGTGCCAGCGGGTTTCCGGGGGGCGGCTACACCTTC
TRBJ2-1 | once | NA | TRBV9 | CASSVSPGGWYEQFF | TGTGCCAGCAGCGTATCTCCGGGTGGGTGGTATGAGCAGTTCTTC
TRBJ1-1 | NA | NA | TRBV7-8 | CASSLSTVNTEAFF | TGTGCCAGCAGCTTGTCTACAGTAAACACTGAAGCTTTCTTT
TRBJ1-2 | NA | NA | TRBV7-2 | CASSLAETANYGYTF | TGTGCCAGCAGCTTAGCCGAGACAGCTAACTATGGCTACACCTTC
TRBJ2-1 | NA | TRBD2 | TRBV29-1 | CSAGTSGTNYNEQFF | TGCAGCGCCGGGACTAGCGGAACGAATTACAATGAGCAGTTCTTC
TRBJ2-2 | once | NA | TRBV10-3 | CAISEWQNTGELFF | TGTGCCATCAGTGAGTGGCAGAACACCGGGGAGCTGTTTTTT
TRBJ2-1 | NA | TRBD2 | TRBV3-1/TRBV3-2 | CASSQGLAGLNEQFF | TGTGCCAGCAGCCAGGGACTAGCGGGGCTCAATGAGCAGTTCTTC
TRBJ1-2 | NA | TRBD1 | TRBV7-9 | CASSQTGLYGYTF | TGTGCCAGCAGCCAGACAGGGCTCTATGGCTACACCTTC